The clone carrying this T cell receptor (beta chain) was found a few times. This sample is drawn from a study of blood T cell repertoires in COVID-19. Study details: Specimens from acute and convalescent COVID-19 originated in the United States, Italy and Spain.

Using immunoSEQ multiplex PCR, the repertoire was profiled, and TCRdb retains in-frame clones only, with some absent. Among approximately 490,000 clones listed, more than 85% were seen once. Cohorts were assigned according to the clinical history that participants reported. With 3 bases removed from V and 3 bases from J, the gap between germline ends came to 12 bases. Per germline, CDR1 GTSNPN and CDR2 SVGIG (reference sequence). The CDR3 contains 14 residues. The chain joins TRBV30 to TRBJ1-3; D might be TRBD1 (5 bases). Sequenced: PBMCs or T cells enriched from blood (not recorded which). The sequence came from an older woman who had recovered from COVID-19. The CDR3: CAWRVGGFGNTIYF. In DNA form, the CDR3 reads TGTGCCTGGAGGGTCGGGGGTTTTGGAAACACCATATATTTT.